This T cell receptor beta chain was retrieved from a study of graft-versus-host responses after intestinal transplantation. Sequencing was performed with immunoSEQ multiplex PCR; in TCRdb, only in-frame clones are kept and a portion is missing. The sample lists 90,000 to 120,000 clones; approximately 90% were seen once. Concerning this clone itself: The antigen is unknown.

Study results and limitations: Detection of GvH clones occurred in recipient marrow, and some had their first appearance in ileum or blood.

CDR3 length: 17 residues. Germline CDR1 is SGHTA and CDR2 is FQGNSA. V lost 1 base to trimming and J lost 6 bases; unmatched junction nucleotides: 7. The sequencing used unstimulated CD4+ T cells sorted from spleen or lymph node cells, collected before transplant. The clonotype comes from a human donor who was the organ donor for an intestinal transplant. V is TRBV7-2 and J is TRBJ2-1; the match to TRBD2 covers 12 bases. Written as DNA, the CDR3 is TGTGCCAGCAGCTTAGTCCCGCTAGCGGGGGGGCCCAATGAGCAGTTCTTC. Amino acid sequence: CASSLVPLAGGPNEQFF.